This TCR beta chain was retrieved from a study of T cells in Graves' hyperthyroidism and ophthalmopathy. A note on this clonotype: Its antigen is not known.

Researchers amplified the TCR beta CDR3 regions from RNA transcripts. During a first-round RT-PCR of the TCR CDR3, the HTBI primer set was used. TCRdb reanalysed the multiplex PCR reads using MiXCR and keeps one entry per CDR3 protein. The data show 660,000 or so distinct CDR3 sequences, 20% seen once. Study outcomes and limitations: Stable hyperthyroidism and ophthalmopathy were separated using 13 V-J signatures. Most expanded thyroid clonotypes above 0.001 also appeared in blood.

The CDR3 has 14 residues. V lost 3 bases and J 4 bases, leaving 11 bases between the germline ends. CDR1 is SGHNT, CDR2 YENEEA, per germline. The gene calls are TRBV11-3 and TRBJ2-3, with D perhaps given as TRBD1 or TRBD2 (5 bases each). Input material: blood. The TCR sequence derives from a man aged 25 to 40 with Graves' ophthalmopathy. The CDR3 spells CASSLGESADTQYF. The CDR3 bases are TGTGCCAGCAGCTTGGGGGAGAGCGCAGATACGCAGTATTTT.